Each of the 16 T cell receptor beta chains below was sequenced from the same sample in a study of graft-versus-host responses after intestinal transplantation (dated by TCRdb to the early 2020s). Libraries were constructed by the immunoSEQ multiplex PCR assay. This immuneACCESS table, as held by TCRdb, lists in-frame sequences with V and J called but not all clones. Of the missing ones, under half trace to an unresolved V gene in checked studies; the others have no known cause. This sample gives about 85,000 clones in total; around 90% of them show up just once. The top ten hold 7.6% of the sample. Which antigens these TCRs recognize remains unknown. The time point label, read with the paper, signifies: cells obtained before transplantation from donor or recipient. Sequencing used unstimulated CD8+ T cells sorted from spleen or lymph node cells, obtained before transplant. The receptors were gathered from a human donor who was the organ donor for an intestinal transplant.

As regards this clone: The junction departs from the called germline gene at one end, perhaps through a read error. The V call is TRBV11-3, the J call TRBJ2-1, with D unresolved. Looked up from germline, CDR1 is SGHNT and CDR2 is YENEEA. The CDR3 consists of 12 residues. The CDR3 DNA is TGTGCCAGCAGCCCCCCGTACACTGAGCAGTTCTTC. It translates to CASSPPYTEQFF.

The chain recombines TRBV27 with TRBJ2-1; TRBD1 is a possible D gene (5 bases). This CDR3 is built from 14 residues. Germline V gives CDR1 MNHEY, CDR2 SMNVEV (reference sequence). V was trimmed by 3 bases and J by 6 bases, leaving 12 bases between them. In DNA form, the CDR3 reads TGTGCCAGCAGTTTGGCAGGGAATCGCAATGAGCAGTTCTTC. It encodes CASSLAGNRNEQFF.

J is TRBJ2-2 and V is TRBV27; a weak D match, TRBD2 (5 bases). Per the germline V gene, CDR1 is MNHEY and CDR2 is SMNVEV (reference sequence). V was cut by 4 bases and J by 1 base, with 7 bases left in between. The CDR3 length is 14 residues. The CDR3: CASSWGENTGELFF. CDR3 bases: TGTGCCAGCAGTTGGGGAGAGAACACCGGGGAGCTGTTTTTT.

Of note for this clone: Additional DNA sequences in this sample encode the identical CDR3. The chain recombines TRBV6-5 with TRBJ2-5; 7 nucleotides match TRBD2. This CDR3 contains 14 residues. V shed 0 bases, J shed 2 bases, and the junction held 0 bases outside the gene matches. Germline-derived CDR1 and CDR2 are MNHEY and SVGAGI. CDR3 nucleotides: TGTGCCAGCAGTTACTCCGGGGGGCAAGAGACCCAGTACTTC. It codes for CASSYSGGQETQYF.

This clone was counted a single time. V is TRBV19 and J is TRBJ2-7, with D possibly TRBD2 on 5 matching bases. Trimming pared 8 bases from V and 5 bases from J, leaving 16 bases between. Germline CDR1 is LNHDA and CDR2 is SQIVND (reference sequence). This CDR3 is built from 13 residues. CDR3 coding DNA: TGTGCCAGTGGTACTCAATCCGGGGACGAGCAGTACTTC. Encoded protein: CASGTQSGDEQYF.

CDR3 bases: TGTGCCAGCAGTTTATTTGTAGGTGAGCGGGTACACTCCTACGAGCAGTACTTC. It is translated as CASSLFVGERVHSYEQYF. The genes are TRBV28 and TRBJ2-5, with TRBD2 as a possible D gene (6 bases). The J call is in doubt because the DNA end fits TRBJ2-7 better. The CDR3 has 18 amino acids. Germline CDR1 is MDHEN and CDR2 is SYDVKM.

This clone was detected only once. J is TRBJ2-1 and V is TRBV14; 9 nucleotides align to TRBD2. J was trimmed by 4 bases and V by 2 bases; bases with no gene match: 9. Germline CDR1 is SGHDN and CDR2 is FVKESK. CDR3 length: 17 amino acids. DNA for the CDR3: TGTGCCAGCAGCCAACGTATTAGCGGGAGTGGGTACAATGAGCAGTTCTTC. Amino acid sequence: CASSQRISGSGYNEQFF.

The J gene is TRBJ1-5, the V gene TRBV11-2; D is unclear. The V end lost 0 bases, the J end lost 2 bases, and 8 bases lay between the germline ends. The germline CDR1 and CDR2 sequences are SGHAT and FQNNGV. The CDR3 is made up of 15 amino acids. The CDR3 region is CASSLDFGGNQPQHF. For the CDR3, the DNA is TGTGCCAGCAGCTTAGATTTCGGTGGCAATCAGCCCCAGCATTTT.

The chain recombines TRBV2 with TRBJ2-1, with 8 nucleotides matching TRBD1. Germline CDR1 is SNHLY and CDR2 is FYNNEI. The CDR3 length is 14 residues. Trimming at V came to 6 bases and at J to 7 bases, leaving 8 bases not matched to a gene. The CDR3 coding sequence is TGTGCCAGCAGGCGGTCAGGGGGCAAAAATGAGCAGTTCTTC. Its translation is CASRRSGGKNEQFF.

The chain employs TRBV7-6 and TRBJ2-2, with unresolved D. V gave up 1 base and J gave up 5 bases, with 8 bases separating them. The V gene's germline CDR1 is SGHVS and CDR2 FNYEAQ. The CDR3 extends over 14 amino acids. In DNA form, the CDR3 reads TGTGCCAGCAGCTTAGGTCGGGCGACCGGGGAGCTGTTTTTT. It translates to CASSLGRATGELFF.

V gene TRBV13 combines with J gene TRBJ2-7, with TRBD2 matching 8 bases. With V trimmed by 0 bases and J by 3 bases, 4 bases remained unmatched. The CDR3 runs to 15 residues. Looked up from germline, CDR1 is PRHDT and CDR2 is FYEKMQ (reference sequence). CDR3 sequence (DNA): TGTGCCAGCAGCTTAGGGACACTAGCGGACTACGAGCAGTACTTC. Amino acids: CASSLGTLADYEQYF.

The J gene is TRBJ1-3, the V gene TRBV19; D is unclear. Per germline, CDR1 LNHDA and CDR2 SQIVND (reference sequence). This CDR3 region has 13 residues. V shed 5 bases and J shed 2 bases, with 7 bases lying between them. The CDR3 spells CASSLGPGNTIYF. CDR3 bases: TGTGCCAGTAGTCTCGGGCCTGGAAACACCATATATTTT. The whole variable domain, remainder taken from reference TRBV19 and TRBJ1-3, is DGGITQSPKYLFRKEGQNVTLSCEQNLNHDAMYWYRQDPGQGLRLIYYSQIVNDFQKGDIAEGYSVSREKKESFPLTVTSAQKNPTAFYLCASSLGPGNTIYFGEGSWLTVV.

This chain links TRBV5-6 with TRBJ2-3; D is ambiguous. The CDR3 loop spans 16 amino acids. Germline V gene sequence: CDR1 SGHDT, CDR2 YYEEEE. V lost 0 bases and J lost 0, with 11 bases in between. CDR3: CASSLEPQQSTDTQYF. The CDR3 nucleotides are TGTGCCAGCAGCTTGGAGCCACAGCAAAGCACAGATACGCAGTATTTT.

The chain joins TRBV5-6 to TRBJ1-2; TRBD1 aligns across 8 bases. Looked up from germline, CDR1 is SGHDT and CDR2 is YYEEEE. The ends lost 5 bases at V and 3 bases at J; junction bases unmatched: 12. This CDR3 has 16 residues. In DNA, the CDR3 is TGTGCCAGCAGTCCTCGGGACAGGCGACGATACTATGGCTACACCTTC. Encoded protein: CASSPRDRRRYYGYTF.

The V call is TRBV5-4, the J call TRBJ1-2, with TRBD1 matching 8 bases. The V gene end was trimmed by 3 bases and the J gene end by 4 bases; junction bases not matched to a gene: 8. CDR1 and CDR2 (germline): SGHNT, YYREEE (reference sequence). This CDR3 region has 15 residues. CDR3 protein: CASSYDRGGGYGYTF. For the CDR3, the DNA is TGTGCCAGCAGCTACGACAGGGGCGGAGGCTATGGCTACACCTTC. Looking up the rest from reference TRBV5-4 and TRBJ1-2 gives the full variable domain: ETGVTQSPTHLIKTRGQQVTLRCSSQSGHNTVSWYQQALGQGPQFIFQYYREEENGRGNFPPRFSGLQFPNYSSELNVNALELDDSALYLCASSYDRGGGYGYTFGSGTRLTVV.

The chain recombines TRBV6-5 with TRBJ1-2; D unclear. Trimming took off 2 bases at V and 6 bases at J, with 7 bases between the two ends. CDR1 and CDR2 from the germline V gene are MNHEY and SVGAGI. The length of the CDR3 is 12 residues. CDR3 nucleotides: TGTGCCAGCAGTTACCGGGTTCATGGCTACACCTTC. Amino acids: CASSYRVHGYTF.